This TCR beta chain derives from a study of blood T cell repertoires in COVID-19. Study processing details: Nucleated cell counts were estimated from reference gene primer amplification. The protocol was immunoSEQ multiplex PCR, while the TCRdb copy is restricted to in-frame clones and leaves out a portion. V and J calls and clone size come straight from that table; D and trimming were deduced from the DNA. The sample consists of 310,000 or so clones, roughly 87% of them appearing once. V lost 5 bases and J 8 bases, leaving 16 bases between the germline ends. CDR1 is SGHVS, CDR2 FQNEAQ, per germline. This CDR3 has 14 residues. Across 20 to 25 US areas, participants ranged in age from 18 to 89 years. Either two negative PCRs, clearance, or symptom resolution qualified Cohort 3 donors as recovered.

The rearrangement links TRBV7-8 to TRBJ2-1; maybe TRBD1 (5 bases). Source material: PBMCs or T cells enriched from blood (not recorded which). The TCR sequence derives from a woman aged 18-29 years who had recovered from COVID-19. The CDR3 is CASSLGYWGDEQFF. The CDR3 coding sequence is TGTGCCAGCAGCCTAGGCTATTGGGGCGATGAGCAGTTCTTC.